The rows below give T cell receptor beta chains drawn from one sample of a study of T cell responses to AZD1222 COVID-19 vaccine. The protocol was immunoSEQ multiplex PCR, while the TCRdb copy is restricted to in-frame clones and leaves out a portion. The table has over 65,000 clones, roughly nine tenths seen once; the top ten hold 5.5% to 9%. This material consisted of peripheral blood, taken on day 0 of MenACWY control vaccination. The receptors shown here come from an adult in good health. CDR3s include the opening cysteine and the closing phenylalanine or tryptophan. The D gene is left open where the match is weak. Size is omitted from some rows. Given values are once, few, many or a class for expanded clones.

.	TRBJ2-1	TRBV5-1	.	TGCGCCAGCAGCTATGGGGACACCTCTGGAAATGAGCAGTTCTTC	CASSYGDTSGNEQFF
.	TRBJ1-5	TRBV5-6	TRBD1	TGTGCCAGCAGTTTCCTCCAGGGGGGACGAAATCAGCCCCAGCATTTT	CASSFLQGGRNQPQHF
.	TRBJ1-2	TRBV5-6	.	TGTGCCAGCAGCCCCGGGGTTAGCTATGGCTACACCTTC	CASSPGVSYGYTF
few	TRBJ2-3	TRBV19	.	TGTGCCAGTAGTACCGGAGCGGGCACAGATACGCAGTATTTT	CASSTGAGTDTQYF
.	TRBJ2-3	TRBV27	TRBD2	TGTGCCAGCAGTACGACTAGCGGCTGGAGAGATACGCAGTATTTT	CASSTTSGWRDTQYF
.	TRBJ2-7	TRBV5-1	.	TGCGCCAGCAGCTTGGCCGTGGGGGCCTACGAGCAGTACTTC	CASSLAVGAYEQYF
.	TRBJ2-1	TRBV11-3	TRBD2	TGTGCCAGCAGCATAGGACTAGCGGGAGGGAATGAGCAGTTCTTC	CASSIGLAGGNEQFF
.	TRBJ2-5	TRBV6-2/TRBV6-3	.	TGTGCCAGCAGTTCAGAAGAGACCCAGTACTTC	CASSSEETQYF
.	TRBJ2-3	TRBV28	.	TGTGCCAGCAGTTTCCCCTTGGGAAGCACAGATACGCAGTATTTT	CASSFPLGSTDTQYF
.	TRBJ1-1	TRBV28	.	TGTGCCAGCAGTTTATCAGGGAACACTGAAGCTTTCTTT	CASSLSGNTEAFF
.	TRBJ1-1	TRBV28	.	TGTGCCAGCAGTTTTGAAAGGGTGAGGACTGAAGCTTTCTTT	CASSFERVRTEAFF
.	TRBJ1-1	TRBV29-1	.	TGCAGCGTTGAAGATCGGTTGAACACTGAAGCTTTCTTT	CSVEDRLNTEAFF
.	TRBJ2-7	TRBV5-6	TRBD1	TGTGCCAGCACCCGTTCGGGACAGGGTTTCTACGAGCAGTACTTC	CASTRSGQGFYEQYF
.	TRBJ2-1	TRBV19	.	TGTGCCAGTAGTATAGACATTTTAGGCCCTCGCGATGAGCAGTTCTTC	CASSIDILGPRDEQFF
few	TRBJ2-5	TRBV2	.	TGTGCCAGTTTCCAGGCCGAATCGGTTGAGGAGACCCAGTACTTC	CASFQAESVEETQYF
once	TRBJ2-7	TRBV3-1/TRBV3-2	TRBD2	TGTGCCAGCAGCCAAGCTAGCGGGGGGGCCACCTACGAGCAGTACTTC	CASSQASGGATYEQYF
.	TRBJ1-5	TRBV5-1	.	TGCGCCAGCAGCTTGGCAGGGGAGCCTCAGCCCCAGCATTTT	CASSLAGEPQPQHF
.	TRBJ1-1	TRBV28	TRBD1	TGTGCCAGCCGCCGACAGGGAGTGGTTGGCACTGAAGCTTTCTTT	CASRRQGVVGTEAFF
.	TRBJ1-3	TRBV3-1/TRBV3-2	.	TGTGCCAGCAGCCGTAGACTGACCGGCTCTGGAAACACCATATATTTT	CASSRRLTGSGNTIYF
once	TRBJ1-4	TRBV4-1	.	TGCGCCAGCCCCCCGGAGGGAGGGGGTGAAAAACTGTTTTTT	CASPPEGGGEKLFF
.	TRBJ2-2	TRBV6-5	.	TGTGCCAGCAGTTACAAGCCCACCGGGGAGCTGTTTTTT	CASSYKPTGELFF
.	TRBJ1-1	TRBV29-1	TRBD1	TGCAGCGCGGGGACAGGGATGAACACTGAAGCTTTCTTT	CSAGTGMNTEAFF
.	TRBJ1-1	TRBV5-1	TRBD1	TGCGCCAGCAGCACCGGACAGGGCTCTGTTCCTGAAGCTTTCTTT	CASSTGQGSVPEAFF
.	TRBJ2-2	TRBV21-1	.	TGTGCCAGCAGCAAACAGGGACAGAACACCGGGGAGCTGTTTTTT	CASSKQGQNTGELFF
once	TRBJ2-4	TRBV18	.	TGTGCCAGCTCACCCAGCGAGGGAAGCATTCAGTACTTC	CASSPSEGSIQYF
once	TRBJ1-3	TRBV7-2	.	TGTGCCAGCAGCTTAGCTGAGGGGCGCGGAAACACCATATATTTT	CASSLAEGRGNTIYF
.	TRBJ2-5	TRBV7-2	.	TGTGCCAGCAGCACTGCCCCTCGGGAGACCCAGTACTTC	CASSTAPRETQYF
once	TRBJ2-7	TRBV6-7	.	TGTGCCAGCAGGCCGGTTGTACACTTCTCCTACGAGCAGTACTTC	CASRPVVHFSYEQYF
.	TRBJ1-2	TRBV7-2	.	TGTGCCAGCAGCGCCCATACAGGGAACTATGGCTACACCTTC	CASSAHTGNYGYTF
.	TRBJ1-2	TRBV28	.	TGTGCCAGCAGTGTTATAAGTGCTGCTAACTATGGCTACACCTTC	CASSVISAANYGYTF
.	TRBJ2-2	TRBV7-2	.	TGTGCCGGGGCAACTCAGAACACCGGGGAGCTGTTTTTT	CAGATQNTGELFF
.	TRBJ2-5	TRBV18	.	TGTGCCAGCTCACCACCGGGTTCCCAAGAGACCCAGTACTTC	CASSPPGSQETQYF
.	TRBJ1-5	TRBV18	.	TGTGCCAGCTCACCGAAAACAGGGCTATTCAATCAGCCCCAGCATTTT	CASSPKTGLFNQPQHF
.	TRBJ2-1	TRBV19	TRBD2	TGTGCCAGTTCGAGTCGCGGGAGTTCGGTCAATGAGCAGTTCTTC	CASSSRGSSVNEQFF
.	TRBJ1-5	TRBV28	.	TGTGCCAGCAGTTCTCCTGGGACCAATCAGCCCCAGCATTTT	CASSSPGTNQPQHF
.	TRBJ1-3	TRBV3-1/TRBV3-2	.	TGTGCCAGCACCCTGGAGCGCTCTGGAAACACCATATATTTT	CASTLERSGNTIYF
.	TRBJ2-5	TRBV7-9	TRBD2	TGTGCCAGCAGCTTAAGAGCGGGGGAAGAGACCCAGTACTTC	CASSLRAGEETQYF
.	TRBJ2-1	TRBV19	.	TGTGCCAGTAGTATAGGGCAGGCCCGGGATGAGCAGTTCTTC	CASSIGQARDEQFF
.	TRBJ2-1	TRBV28	TRBD2	TGTGCCAGCAGTTCCGGACTAGCGGGAGCCCACCCCTACAATGAGCAGTTCTTC	CASSSGLAGAHPYNEQFF
.	TRBJ1-6	TRBV6-5	.	TGTGCCAGCAGTTACGGGAATTCACCCCTCCACTTT	CASSYGNSPLHF
.	TRBJ1-2	TRBV28	.	TGTGCCACGGTTACCGGGGCGGCCCCACGCTACACCTTC	CATVTGAAPRYTF
.	TRBJ1-5	TRBV11-2	.	TGTGCCAGCAGCCTGAGATGTCAGCCCCAGCATTTT	CASSLRCQPQHF
.	TRBJ1-2	TRBV28	TRBD1	TGTGCCAGCAGTTTACCGGACAGGGGGCGAAGTGGCTACACCTTC	CASSLPDRGRSGYTF
.	TRBJ2-3	TRBV7-6	TRBD2	TGTGCCAGCAGCTTAGATGCGGGAGTCACAGATACGCAGTATTTT	CASSLDAGVTDTQYF
.	TRBJ1-5	TRBV12-3/TRBV12-4	.	TGTGCCAGCAGTTTTACGAATTGGCCCCAGCATTTT	CASSFTNWPQHF
.	TRBJ2-1	TRBV6-2/TRBV6-3	TRBD2	TGTGCCAGCAGCACCCTGGCGGGAGAGTCCTACAATGAGCAGTTCTTC	CASSTLAGESYNEQFF
once	TRBJ1-2	TRBV28	.	TGTGCCAGCAGTTTGACGGCAGTGGGGGGGGTAGTCATATATGGCTACACCTTC	CASSLTAVGGVVIYGYTF
.	TRBJ1-1	TRBV5-4	.	TGTGCCAGCAGCCCGACAGCGGTAATGCAAGAAGCTTTCTTT	CASSPTAVMQEAFF
.	TRBJ2-1	TRBV3-1/TRBV3-2	TRBD2	TGTGCCAGCAGCCAAGCCCCCCCCGGGAGGAATGAGCAGTTCTTC	CASSQAPPGRNEQFF
.	TRBJ2-3	TRBV5-5	.	TGTGCCAGCAGCTTGATCTCAGATACGCAGTATTTT	CASSLISDTQYF
.	TRBJ1-2	TRBV9	.	TGTGCCAGCAGCGTAGCTTTTGACGGGCTCAACTATGGCTACACCTTC	CASSVAFDGLNYGYTF
once	TRBJ2-1	TRBV11-1	.	TGTGCCAGCAGCTTCCGGGACGATCCATACAATGAGCAGTTCTTC	CASSFRDDPYNEQFF
.	TRBJ1-3	TRBV5-1	.	TGCGCCAGCAGCCCCGAGACTGCGAGCTCTGGAAACACCATATATTTT	CASSPETASSGNTIYF
.	TRBJ1-4	TRBV5-1	.	TGCGCCAGCAGCCCCGGGACGGTTGCAACTAATGAAAAACTGTTTTTT	CASSPGTVATNEKLFF
.	TRBJ2-1	TRBV11-1	.	TGTGCCACCGGAATAGGGGCAGGGGCTGGCAATGAGCAGTTCTTC	CATGIGAGAGNEQFF
.	TRBJ1-5	TRBV7-9	.	TGTGCCAGCAGCTTCCAGGGGCCACATCAGCCCCAGCATTTT	CASSFQGPHQPQHF